This T cell receptor (beta chain) was captured in a study of beta chain features in type 1 diabetes. Points from the study as a whole: Shorter templates might be favored by PCR, and equally so in patients and in controls. Shortening of TCRB CDR3s, moderate but significant, appeared in all four CD4+ subsets of Type 1 diabetes patients.

The authors reverse transcribed all of the isolated RNA, so sequencing captured expressed TCRB transcripts. Using immunoSEQ multiplex PCR, the repertoire was profiled, and TCRdb retains in-frame clones only, with some absent. The sample has over 150,000 clones, less than 10% seen once; the top ten hold 0.5%. A few counts support this clone. The target antigen is unknown. The CDR3 sequence is 17 residues long. CDR1 LNHDA and CDR2 SQIVND come from the germline V gene (reference sequence). With 5 bases removed from V and 1 base from J, the gap between germline ends came to 20 bases. The sample taken for sequencing was central memory CD4+ T cells from blood. The chain employs TRBV19 and TRBJ1-2; D perhaps matches TRBD1 (5 bases). The clonotype was recovered from a man in his late teens or twenties with type 1 diabetes. Here the CDR3 reads CASSPRQLEGYNYGYTF. The CDR3, as DNA: TGTGCCAGTAGTCCTAGACAGCTGGAAGGTTATAACTATGGCTACACCTTC.